The source of this T cell receptor beta chain is a study of long-term antiretroviral therapy in people with HIV (dated by TCRdb to between 2020 and 2023). Regarding the study in general: The earliest samples were collected about a decade before the 2015 WHO recommendation for immediate ART, when ART was typically delayed until CD4 counts fell. This retrospective serial study examined whether starting ART and sustained HIV suppression were associated with changes in the composition and diversity of the TRB repertoire in peripheral blood. A total of under 250 cryopreserved PBMC samples were contributed to the cohort by 30 adults with confirmed HIV infection, with samples collected serially over a mean of approximately six years (range 1-12). Among the approximately 30 participants with HIV, over nine were female. No cross-contamination during QIAcube processing was shown when test extractions of a monoclonal T-cell line were performed alongside some 33 polyclonal samples. What the study reported, not specific to this receptor: Inferences about post-ART repertoire changes were limited because no data were available on ART adherence, viral resistance or therapy changes. Owing to limited PBMC availability, only the TCR beta chain was sequenced, without alpha chain pairing. A significant increase in TRB diversity was found to be associated with ART initiation, although TRB diversity was observed to remain significantly below that of transplant donor controls even after long-term ART. Compared with controls, HIV repertoires had narrower CDR3 length ranges, and the network structure pointed to an antigen-experienced repertoire that shifted only slightly toward naive after ART. The samples were dated from about 2004 to 2018, and the ART regimens that were used may be less effective than current ART regimens. Expanded TRB clones identified before ART initiation dominated the repertoire across all time points, though the dominance fluctuated and decreased in many PLHIV after ART. Because pre-ART samples had limited cell numbers, profiling was done on unsorted PBMC rather than on sorted CD4+ and CD8+ T cells.

The immunoSEQ hsTCRB v3.0 assay was used at survey level resolution for TRB variable region sequencing. The target sequencing depth for TRB was roughly 40,000-55,000 T-cell genomes per sample. Pooled TRB libraries were sequenced on an Illumina MiSeq with a v3 150-cycle kit. As for the original processing: Repertoire analysis ran in R within a reproducible Nextflow workflow covering QC, data transformation and analysis. Custom analyses were implemented in LymphoSeq2, an R package for AIRR-Seq data exploration. A few samples yielding fewer than 5000 total TRB sequences were excluded, leaving approximately 200 analyzed HIV repertoires. Among the roughly 200 retained HIV repertoires, some 57 were collected before ART initiation and 120 to 140 were collected after ART initiation. Repertoires were downsampled to 5000 TRB nucleotide sequences, with summary statistics averaged over 100 downsampling iterations. The analysis kept only TRB sequences whose CDR3 regions were at least seven amino acids long. Diversity was assessed using a clonality score derived from Shannon entropy and using the Gini coefficient. Repertoire networks linked the top 5000 CDR3 amino acid sequences whenever two sequences differed by an edit distance of one. GLIPH2 predicted antigen specificity groups and MHC restriction for TRB CDR3 amino acid sequences. CDR3 amino acid sequences were matched against VDJdb and McPAS-TCR to flag known CMV, EBV, HIV or tissue antigen associations. Pre-ART, post-ART and control groups were compared with Wilcoxon signed-rank tests and Holm-Bonferroni correction. TCRdb holds this immuneACCESS table with in-frame rearrangements only. Some clones are missing; in checked studies, unresolved V genes explain under half, and the rest has no known cause. The V and J calls and the clone size are those of that table, but D and trimming were determined from the DNA. Recorded for this sample are about 35,000 clones; less than 90% of them occurred a single time. The ten top clones hold 6.2% of the sample.

From its cysteine to its phenylalanine, the CDR3 spans 14 amino acids. Kept here is only the CDR3 DNA, which spans 42 bases and is read in frame from base 1. V and J lose 2 bases and 1 base, and a span of 6 bases separates them. Per the germline V gene, MNHEY is the CDR1 and SVGAGI is the CDR2. For this clone: The antigen it recognizes is unknown. No base quality values were provided; no much bigger clone lies one nucleotide off.

Inclusion was restricted to participants for whom at least one PBMC sample before ART initiation and at least two post-ART samples were available. Every participant with HIV received treatment in the United States of America. Before DNA extraction, cryopreserved samples of about 0.9-11 million PBMC were thawed and then washed. At the time of the earliest PBMC sample, participants with HIV were aged between roughly 23 and 60 years. Per participant, PBMC samples came from 1-4 timepoints prior to ART initiation and 2-8 timepoints following ART initiation, for a median of 7 samples. Serial HIV viral load, CD4+ T-cell count, ART history and demographic data were obtained for every participant. Using a Qiagen kit on a QIAcube, genomic DNA was extracted from unsorted PBMC, with samples processed in batches of 12.

Source: unsorted PBMCs, taken 1 year after starting antiretroviral therapy. The chain employs TRBV6-5 and TRBJ1-5; no D gene is confidently identified. The source is a man between 18 and 35 years old with HIV. CDR3 region: CASSYRESNQPQHF. The DNA sequence reads TGTGCCAGCAGTTACAGGGAGAGCAATCAGCCCCAGCATTTT.